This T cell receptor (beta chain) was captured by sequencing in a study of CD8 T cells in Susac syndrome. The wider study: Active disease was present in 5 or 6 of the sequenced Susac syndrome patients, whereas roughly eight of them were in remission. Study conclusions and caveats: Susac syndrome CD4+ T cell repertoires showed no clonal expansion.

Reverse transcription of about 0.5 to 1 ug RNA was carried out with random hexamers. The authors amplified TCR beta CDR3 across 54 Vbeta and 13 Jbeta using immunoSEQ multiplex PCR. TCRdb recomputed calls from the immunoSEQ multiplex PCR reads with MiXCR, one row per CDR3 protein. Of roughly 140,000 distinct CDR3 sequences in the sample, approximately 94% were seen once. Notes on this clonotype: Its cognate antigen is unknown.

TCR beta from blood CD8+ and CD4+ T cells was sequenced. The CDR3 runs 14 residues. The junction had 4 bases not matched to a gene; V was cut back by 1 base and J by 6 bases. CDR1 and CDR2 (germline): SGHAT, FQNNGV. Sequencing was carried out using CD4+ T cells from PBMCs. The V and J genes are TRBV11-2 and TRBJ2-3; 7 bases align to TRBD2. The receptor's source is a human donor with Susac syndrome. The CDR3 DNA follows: TGTGCCAGCAGCTTAGGAAGCGGGAAGGATACGCAGTATTTT. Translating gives CASSLGSGKDTQYF.